This T cell receptor beta chain was found in a study of control samples from healthy donors and cancer patients. Germline values: CDR1 LGHDT, CDR2 YNNKEL (reference sequence). With 4 bases removed from V and 2 bases from J, the gap between germline ends came to 6 bases. The CDR3 extends over 13 amino acids. Clones were read by immunoSEQ multiplex PCR, and TCRdb kept only the in-frame ones, dropping some. The sample lists approximately 150,000 clones, almost 90% occurring once. This receptor was taken from a man aged 18 to 29 in good health. The sequencing input was blood. The J gene is TRBJ1-5, the V gene TRBV3-1 (or the pseudogene TRBV3-2); D is unclear. The CDR3 region is CASSLQGNQPQHF. The CDR3 nucleotides read TGTGCCAGCAGCCTTCAGGGCAATCAGCCCCAGCATTTT.